The 9 T cell receptor beta chains below come from one sample, sequenced in a study of T cells in Graves' hyperthyroidism and ophthalmopathy. The CDR3 regions of TCR beta were amplified from RNA transcripts. HTBI primers were the set used in a first-round RT-PCR of the TCR CDR3. TCRdb reanalysed the multiplex PCR reads using MiXCR and keeps one entry per CDR3 protein. Counted here are 20,000 to 30,000 distinct CDR3 sequences, 45% to 55% occurring once; the ten biggest clones make up roughly 25%. The sample consisted of blood. These receptors were obtained from a woman in her thirties or forties with Graves' hyperthyroidism that later progressed to Graves' ophthalmopathy.

The chain uses TRBV19 and TRBJ2-3, with a possible D match to TRBD2 (6 bases). This CDR3 is 17 amino acids long. Deletions cut 2 bases from V and 3 bases from J, with 18 bases between. Germline V gives CDR1 LNHDA, CDR2 SQIVND (reference sequence). In DNA form, the CDR3 reads TGTGCCAGTAGTATAACACCAGGTGGAGGGCGGACAGATACGCAGTATTTT. As protein: CASSITPGGGRTDTQYF.

This clonotype was seen more than once but under ten times. The CDR3 reads CATSDLPRGGEETYNEQFF. The DNA for the CDR3 is TGTGCCACCAGTGATTTGCCCAGGGGCGGGGAAGAGACCTACAATGAGCAGTTCTTC. V gene TRBV24-1 combines with J gene TRBJ2-1; tentatively, D is TRBD1 or TRBD2 (6 bases each). The CDR3 is 19 amino acids. The germline V gene encodes CDR1 KGHDR and CDR2 SFDVKD. The V and J ends lost 0 bases and 2 bases respectively, with 19 bases between them.

Comment on this clonotype: One junction end disagrees with the germline gene, perhaps due to a read error. The V and J genes are TRBV19 and TRBJ2-2; TRBD2 agrees at 13 bases. The CDR3 contains 17 residues. Germline CDR1 reads LNHDA; CDR2 reads SQIVND (reference sequence). CDR3 amino acids: CASRRTSGSIETGELSF. The CDR3 DNA is TGTGCCAGTAGAAGGACTAGCGGGAGTATTGAGACCGGGGAGCTGTCTTTT.

V usage is TRBV19 and J usage is TRBJ2-1; D is ambiguous. The CDR3 totals 11 residues. The V end lost 3 bases, the J end lost 9 bases, and 6 bases lay between the germline ends. Germline loops: CDR1 LNHDA, CDR2 SQIVND (reference sequence). This CDR3 is CASSIGTEQFF. Here the CDR3 DNA reads TGTGCCAGTAGTATCGGTACTGAGCAGTTCTTC.

This clonotype was seen only a few times. V gene TRBV7-2 combines with J gene TRBJ2-5; possible D gene TRBD1, 6 bases. The ends were cut back, 7 bases at V and 1 base at J, with 13 bases in the middle. The CDR3 runs 14 residues. Per germline, CDR1 SGHTA and CDR2 FQGNSA. The CDR3 loop is CASKDSFTQETQYF. The CDR3, as DNA: TGTGCCAGCAAGGACAGCTTCACCCAAGAGACCCAGTACTTC.

The chain is built from TRBV7-6 and TRBJ2-5; 14 bases agree with TRBD2. The germline CDR1 and CDR2 sequences are SGHVS and FNYEAQ. The CDR3 loop spans 14 amino acids. V lost 9 bases, J lost 1 base, and 1 base stayed unmatched. CDR3 loop: CARGTSGSQETQYF. The CDR3 region has the DNA TGTGCCAGGGGGACTAGCGGGAGCCAAGAGACCCAGTACTTC.

This clonotype was seen ten or more times. The chain joins TRBV20-1 to TRBJ2-5; possible D gene TRBD1, 7 bases. There are 15 residues in the CDR3. V was shortened by 4 bases and J by 2 bases, with 17 bases between the two germline ends. Germline V CDR1 and CDR2: DFQATT, SNEGSKA (reference sequence). CDR3 sequence reads: CSATEGATPQETQYF. The DNA for the CDR3 is TGCAGTGCTACGGAGGGGGCGACCCCTCAAGAGACCCAGTACTTC.

This clonotype was seen a few times. This rearrangement joins TRBV7-2 to TRBJ2-7; TRBD1 might be the D (5 bases). The CDR3 length is 12 residues. The V end was cut by 5 bases, the J end by 9 bases, with 14 bases between. Germline V gene lookup returns CDR1 SGHTA and CDR2 FQGNSA. The CDR3 sequence is CASSIQLGVQYF. CDR3 DNA sequence: TGTGCCAGCAGCATCCAGCTAGGGGTGCAGTACTTC.

This clonotype has ten or more counts. V gene TRBV3-1 combines with J gene TRBJ2-1; 11 nucleotides agree with TRBD2. The V gene end was trimmed by 2 bases and the J gene end by 5 bases; junction bases not matched to a gene: 2. This CDR3 is 15 amino acids long. Germline CDR1 is LGHDT and CDR2 is YNNKEL (reference sequence). The CDR3 reads CASSQTSGSHNEQFF. Here the CDR3 DNA reads TGTGCCAGCAGCCAAACTAGCGGGAGCCACAATGAGCAGTTCTTC.